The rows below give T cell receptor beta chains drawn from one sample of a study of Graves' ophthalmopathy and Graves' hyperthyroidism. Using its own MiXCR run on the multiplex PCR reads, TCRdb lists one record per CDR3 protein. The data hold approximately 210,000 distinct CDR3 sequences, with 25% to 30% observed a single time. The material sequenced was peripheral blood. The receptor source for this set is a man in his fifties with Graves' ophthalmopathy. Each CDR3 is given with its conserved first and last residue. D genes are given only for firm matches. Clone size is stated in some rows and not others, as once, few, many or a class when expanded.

CDR3 protein: CASMSGITTNEQFF
CDR3 DNA: TGCGCCAGTATGAGCGGGATAACGACGAATGAGCAGTTCTTC
J gene: TRBJ2-1
D gene: TRBD2
clone size: many
V gene: TRBV5-1

CDR3 protein: CASSRMDRVYEQYF
CDR3 DNA: TGTGCCAGCAGCAGGATGGACAGGGTCTACGAGCAGTACTTC
J gene: TRBJ2-7
D gene: TRBD1
clone size: many
V gene: TRBV7-2

CDR3 protein: CASSNPNTENTEAFF
CDR3 DNA: TGTGCCAGCAGCAACCCAAATACAGAGAACACTGAAGCTTTCTTT
J gene: TRBJ1-1
D gene: NA
clone size: NA
V gene: TRBV6-1

CDR3 protein: CASSFLQGAYEQYF
CDR3 DNA: TGTGCCAGCAGTTTCTTACAGGGGGCCTACGAGCAGTACTTC
J gene: TRBJ2-7
D gene: TRBD1
clone size: many
V gene: TRBV27

CDR3 protein: CASSQEKGSSYEQYF
CDR3 DNA: TGTGCCAGCAGCCAAGAGAAAGGGTCCTCCTACGAGCAGTACTTC
J gene: TRBJ2-7
D gene: NA
clone size: many
V gene: TRBV4-2

CDR3 protein: CASIQGYEQYF
CDR3 DNA: TGTGCCAGCATACAGGGCTACGAGCAGTACTTC
J gene: TRBJ2-7
D gene: NA
clone size: many
V gene: TRBV28

CDR3 protein: CASSSGENYEQYF
CDR3 DNA: TGTGCCAGCAGTTCAGGAGAGAACTACGAGCAGTACTTC
J gene: TRBJ2-7
D gene: NA
clone size: few
V gene: TRBV6-2/TRBV6-3

CDR3 protein: CASRDSTGAGANVLTF
CDR3 DNA: TGTGCCAGCAGGGATTCAACAGGGGCTGGGGCCAACGTCCTGACTTTC
J gene: TRBJ2-6
D gene: TRBD1
clone size: many
V gene: TRBV27

CDR3 protein: CASTLGGVNTEAFF
CDR3 DNA: TGTGCCAGCACCCTCGGAGGGGTGAACACTGAAGCTTTCTTT
J gene: TRBJ1-1
D gene: NA
clone size: many
V gene: TRBV12-3/TRBV12-4

CDR3 protein: CASSLADRANTEAFF
CDR3 DNA: TGTGCCAGCAGCCTAGCAGACAGGGCGAACACTGAAGCTTTCTTT
J gene: TRBJ1-1
D gene: TRBD1
clone size: many
V gene: TRBV16

CDR3 protein: CSVGRGLAYEQYF
CDR3 DNA: TGCAGCGTTGGGCGAGGACTAGCGTACGAGCAGTACTTC
J gene: TRBJ2-7
D gene: TRBD2
clone size: many
V gene: TRBV29-1

CDR3 protein: CASTLTAPNYGYTF
CDR3 DNA: TGTGCCAGCACCTTGACGGCCCCTAACTATGGCTACACCTTC
J gene: TRBJ1-2
D gene: NA
clone size: NA
V gene: TRBV2

CDR3 protein: CSGEGLAETQYF
CDR3 DNA: TGCAGCGGGGAAGGGCTGGCAGAGACCCAGTACTTC
J gene: TRBJ2-5
D gene: NA
clone size: NA
V gene: TRBV29-1

CDR3 protein: CASSPVNRGTEAFF
CDR3 DNA: TGTGCCAGCAGCCCTGTGAACAGGGGTACTGAAGCTTTCTTT
J gene: TRBJ1-1
D gene: TRBD1
clone size: NA
V gene: TRBV3-1

CDR3 protein: CASSFTSGRRETQYF
CDR3 DNA: TGCGCCAGCAGCTTTACTAGCGGGAGGCGGGAGACCCAGTACTTC
J gene: TRBJ2-5
D gene: TRBD2
clone size: many
V gene: TRBV5-1

CDR3 protein: CASSPRTSGRAVYEQYF
CDR3 DNA: TGTGCCAGCAGTCCCCGGACTAGCGGGAGGGCCGTCTACGAGCAGTACTTC
J gene: TRBJ2-7
D gene: TRBD2
clone size: many
V gene: TRBV6-2/TRBV6-3

CDR3 protein: CASSIVYDGGSGNTIYF
CDR3 DNA: TGTGCCAGTAGTATAGTATATGACGGCGGCTCTGGAAACACCATATATTTT
J gene: TRBJ1-3
D gene: NA
clone size: many
V gene: TRBV19

CDR3 protein: CAWAPTGAIYEQYF
CDR3 DNA: TGTGCCTGGGCTCCGACAGGGGCTATCTACGAGCAGTACTTC
J gene: TRBJ2-7
D gene: TRBD1
clone size: many
V gene: TRBV30

CDR3 protein: CASSHKPGANTGELFF
CDR3 DNA: TGTGCCAGCAGCCACAAACCAGGGGCGAACACCGGGGAGCTGTTTTTT
J gene: TRBJ2-2
D gene: NA
clone size: many
V gene: TRBV11-2

CDR3 protein: CASSVEIGGGDTQYF
CDR3 DNA: TGTGCCAGCAGTGTTGAGATTGGCGGGGGCGATACGCAGTATTTT
J gene: TRBJ2-3
D gene: NA
clone size: NA
V gene: TRBV6-1

CDR3 protein: CASRPDDSGIFEQYF
CDR3 DNA: TGTGCCAGCAGACCTGATGACAGCGGAATTTTCGAGCAGTACTTC
J gene: TRBJ2-7
D gene: NA
clone size: many
V gene: TRBV3-1

CDR3 protein: CASSYSQTGNTIYF
CDR3 DNA: TGTGCCAGCAGTTACTCTCAGACTGGAAACACCATATATTTT
J gene: TRBJ1-3
D gene: NA
clone size: NA
V gene: TRBV6-2/TRBV6-3

CDR3 protein: CASEGTAMNTEAFF
CDR3 DNA: TGTGCCAGCGAGGGGACAGCGATGAACACTGAAGCTTTCTTT
J gene: TRBJ1-1
D gene: TRBD1
clone size: many
V gene: TRBV6-5

CDR3 protein: CASKGGTGREQYF
CDR3 DNA: TGTGCCAGTAAGGGTGGGACAGGGCGCGAGCAGTACTTC
J gene: TRBJ2-7
D gene: TRBD1
clone size: few
V gene: TRBV28

CDR3 protein: CATRTGSGAGTGELFF
CDR3 DNA: TGCGCCACTCGGACAGGGTCCGGTGCGGGAACCGGGGAGCTGTTTTTT
J gene: TRBJ2-2
D gene: TRBD1
clone size: many
V gene: TRBV5-1

CDR3 protein: CASSVAGGNQETQYF
CDR3 DNA: TGTGCCAGCAGCGTAGCGGGAGGGAACCAAGAGACCCAGTACTTC
J gene: TRBJ2-5
D gene: TRBD2
clone size: once
V gene: TRBV11-2